These 19 T cell receptor beta chains share one sample of origin, sequenced in a study of B cell selection in AIRE deficiency. The regulatory T cell sort gate was CD4+CD25hiCD127low/negative. Clones were sequenced by immunoSEQ multiplex PCR, and TCRdb holds only the in-frame ones, with some missing. The sample includes about 21,000 clones, roughly 93% of them seen just once. Sequencing was performed on Tregs sorted from PBMCs. These receptors all come from a human donor with AIRE deficiency.

The chain couples TRBV18 to TRBJ1-1; D may be TRBD1 (6 bases). V lost 3 bases, J lost 0 bases, and 14 bases lay in between. Germline CDR1 KGHSH, CDR2 LQKENI. The CDR3 has 16 residues. The chain's CDR3 is CASSPDTGLVNTEAFF. CDR3 sequence (DNA): TGTGCCAGCTCACCTGATACAGGGCTCGTGAACACTGAAGCTTTCTTT.

The rearrangement joins TRBV27 to TRBJ2-3, with D perhaps TRBD1 (5 bases). Germline V gives CDR1 MNHEY, CDR2 SMNVEV (reference sequence). CDR3 length: 14 residues. V lost 0 bases and J lost 8, with 12 bases in between. The CDR3 spells CASSLSQGWGTQYF. The CDR3 DNA is TGTGCCAGCAGTTTATCGCAGGGTTGGGGTACGCAGTATTTT.

The chain recombines TRBV18 with TRBJ2-7; 10 nucleotides match TRBD2. The CDR3 has 14 amino acids. V shed 6 bases and J 4 bases; nucleotides not matched to a gene: 6. The V gene's germline CDR1 is KGHSH and CDR2 LQKENI. The CDR3 coding sequence is TGTGCCAGCTCCGCGGGACTAGCGTTTTACGAGCAGTACTTC. Translated, it gives CASSAGLAFYEQYF.

This clone was detected only a few times. The rearrangement uses TRBV19 and TRBJ2-3; 9 nucleotides align to TRBD2. This CDR3 is built from 19 residues. Germline lookup yields CDR1 LNHDA and CDR2 SQIVND (reference sequence). With 3 bases clipped from V and 6 bases from J, the junction kept 19 bases outside the gene matches. CDR3 sequence (DNA): TGTGCCAGTAGTATTCAAGGACTCGGGACTAGCTATGGTATGGATACGCAGTATTTT. Its translation: CASSIQGLGTSYGMDTQYF.

The V and J genes are TRBV7-9 and TRBJ1-1; no firm D call. Germline CDR1 is SEHNR and CDR2 is FQNEAQ (reference sequence). The ends were cut back, 1 base at V and 8 bases at J, with 8 bases in the middle. The CDR3 has 12 amino acids. CDR3 sequence (DNA): TGTGCCAGCAGCTTAGTATCTCCGGAAGCTTTCTTT. This encodes CASSLVSPEAFF.

DNA for the CDR3: TGTGCCAGCAGCTTAGTTGGCTCCAAGTGGGATACGCAGTATTTT. Translation gives CASSLVGSKWDTQYF. The chain has TRBV7-2 and TRBJ2-3; no clear D gene. V gave up 1 base and J gave up 6 bases, with 14 bases separating them. Germline V gene data show CDR1 as SGHTA and CDR2 as FQGNSA. The CDR3 contains 15 residues.

The rearrangement joins TRBV28 to TRBJ1-2; the D gene is possibly TRBD1 (6 bases). Between the trimmed V and J ends, which lost 6 bases and 5 bases, there was a span of 19 bases. CDR1 MDHEN and CDR2 SYDVKM come from the germline V gene. This CDR3 is 15 amino acids long. CDR3 in amino acids: CASRLGQFEWYGYTF. In DNA form, the CDR3 reads TGTGCCAGCAGACTCGGACAGTTCGAATGGTATGGCTACACCTTC.

This chain joins TRBV5-3 and TRBJ1-4; D is unresolved. TRBV5-3 is recorded as an ORF, its role being uncertain. This CDR3 spans 17 amino acids. The V and J ends lost 5 bases and 0 bases respectively, with 17 bases between them. The CDR3 sequence is CARSFEAVSPTNEKLFF. In DNA form, the CDR3 reads TGTGCCAGAAGTTTTGAGGCGGTTTCTCCAACTAATGAAAAACTGTTTTTT.

V gene TRBV27 combines with J gene TRBJ2-7, with D possibly matching TRBD1 (5 bases). V gave up 3 bases and J gave up 0 bases, with 6 bases separating them. CDR1 is MNHEY and CDR2 is SMNVEV in the germline V gene (reference sequence). CDR3 size: 13 residues. Here the CDR3 reads CASSLDISYEQYF. CDR3 DNA: TGTGCCAGCAGTTTGGACATCTCCTACGAGCAGTACTTC.

The J gene is TRBJ2-3, the V gene TRBV11-2; D possibly matches TRBD1 or TRBD2 (5 bases each). From germline, CDR1 is SGHAT and CDR2 FQNNGV. The CDR3 consists of 13 residues. The ends were cut back, 0 bases at V and 6 bases at J, with 7 bases in the middle. In DNA, the CDR3 is TGTGCCAGCAGCTTAGAAGGGACGGATACGCAGTATTTT. Translated: CASSLEGTDTQYF.

This clone has more than one count but fewer than ten. This rearrangement joins TRBV4-3 to TRBJ2-4; no definite D call. This CDR3 is 14 amino acids long. V was clipped by 0 bases and J by 6 bases, with 9 bases between them. The germline CDR1 and CDR2 sequences are LGHNA and YSLEER. The CDR3 protein is CASSQDLRRNIQYF. The CDR3 nucleotides are TGCGCCAGCAGCCAAGATTTGAGAAGAAACATTCAGTACTTC.

The genes are TRBV5-5 and TRBJ1-1; TRBD1 agrees at 8 bases. Unmatched junction bases numbered 8, after V lost 0 bases and J lost 1 base. Germline V gene lookup returns CDR1 SGHKS and CDR2 YYEKEE (reference sequence). The CDR3 sequence is 17 residues long. CDR3 region: CASSLASGGVWNTEAFF. CDR3 DNA: TGTGCCAGCAGCTTGGCGTCAGGGGGCGTGTGGAACACTGAAGCTTTCTTT.

The rearrangement joins TRBV5-4 to TRBJ2-5; 10 bases align to TRBD2. V lost 4 bases, J lost 1 base, and 4 bases stayed unmatched. This CDR3 is built from 15 residues. Germline V lookup: CDR1 SGHNT, CDR2 YYREEE (reference sequence). The CDR3 is CASSRTSGSQETQYF. In DNA, the CDR3 is TGTGCCAGCAGCCGGACTAGCGGCTCCCAAGAGACCCAGTACTTC.

The chain links TRBV2 to TRBJ2-7; D is unclear. Germline V gives CDR1 SNHLY, CDR2 FYNNEI. V lost 6 bases, J lost 8 bases, and 8 bases lay in between. This CDR3 is 10 amino acids long. DNA for the CDR3: TGTGCCAGCAGAGGCCAAAAGCAGTACTTC. This translates into CASRGQKQYF.

This clone appeared once. This chain links TRBV4-3 with TRBJ2-2; 13 bases line up with TRBD2. Germline-derived CDR1 and CDR2 are LGHNA and YSLEER. Trimming removed 4 bases from V and 2 bases from J; junction bases left unmatched: 1. The length of the CDR3 is 16 residues. The CDR3 DNA reads TGCGCCAGCAGCCGGGGACTAGCGGGAAACACCGGGGAGCTGTTTTTT. Encoded protein: CASSRGLAGNTGELFF.

The J gene is TRBJ2-3, the V gene TRBV19; either TRBD1 or TRBD2 may fit D (5 bases each). V gave up 6 bases and J gave up 0 bases, with 10 bases separating them. The germline V gene has CDR1 LNHDA and CDR2 SQIVND (reference sequence). This CDR3 comprises 14 residues. The CDR3 protein is CASRPGPSTDTQYF. The CDR3 DNA reads TGTGCCAGTAGACCGGGACCTAGCACAGATACGCAGTATTTT. Together with reference TRBV19 and TRBJ2-3, the CDR3 gives the full variable domain: DGGITQSPKYLFRKEGQNVTLSCEQNLNHDAMYWYRQDPGQGLRLIYYSQIVNDFQKGDIAEGYSVSREKKESFPLTVTSAQKNPTAFYLCASRPGPSTDTQYFGPGTRLTVL.

This clone occurred once. This rearrangement joins TRBV5-1 to TRBJ2-1; 10 bases map to TRBD2. The CDR3 extends over 15 amino acids. The trim removed 4 bases at V and 7 bases at J, leaving 8 bases unmatched. CDR1 SGHRS and CDR2 YFSETQ come from the germline V gene. For the CDR3, the DNA is TGCGCCAGCAGCCGAGCGGGAGGGCCTACGAATGAGCAGTTCTTC. Translated: CASSRAGGPTNEQFF.

The chain joins TRBV28 to TRBJ2-3; D is tentatively TRBD1 or TRBD2 (6 bases each). Trimming stripped 5 bases from V and 7 bases from J, with 22 bases between. CDR3 length: 16 amino acids. Germline CDR1 reads MDHEN; CDR2 reads SYDVKM. Here the CDR3 DNA reads TGTGCCAGCAGTCCTTTCCGGGACGGGGGCGGAAATACGCAGTATTTT. Its protein product is CASSPFRDGGGNTQYF.

The chain links TRBV12-5 to TRBJ1-1; no clear D. CDR1 LGHNT and CDR2 FRNRAP come from the germline V gene. V lost 6 bases, J lost 8 bases, and 4 bases lay in between. The CDR3 totals 9 residues. The CDR3 reads CASGQEAFF. Written as DNA, the CDR3 is TGTGCTAGTGGCCAGGAAGCTTTCTTT. Full variable domain (missing parts from reference TRBV12-5 and TRBJ1-1): DARVTQTPRHKVTEMGQEVTMRCQPILGHNTVFWYRQTMMQGLELLAYFRNRAPLDDSGMPKDRFSAEMPDATLATLKIQPSEPRDSAVYFCASGQEAFFGQGTRLTVV.